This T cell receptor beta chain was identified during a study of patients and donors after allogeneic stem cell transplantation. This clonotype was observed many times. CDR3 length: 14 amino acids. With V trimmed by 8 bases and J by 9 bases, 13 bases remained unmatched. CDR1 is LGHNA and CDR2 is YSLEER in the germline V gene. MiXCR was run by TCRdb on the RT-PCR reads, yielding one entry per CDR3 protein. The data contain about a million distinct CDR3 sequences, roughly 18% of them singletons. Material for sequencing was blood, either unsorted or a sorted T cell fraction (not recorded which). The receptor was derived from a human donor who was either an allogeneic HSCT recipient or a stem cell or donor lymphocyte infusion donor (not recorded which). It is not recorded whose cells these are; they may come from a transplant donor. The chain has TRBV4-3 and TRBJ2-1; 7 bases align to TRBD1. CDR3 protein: CASGTVWGNGEQFF. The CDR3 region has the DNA TGCGCCAGCGGGACAGTTTGGGGTAATGGTGAGCAGTTCTTC.